These 28 T cell receptor beta chains were sequenced from one sample in a study of shared clonotypes between healthy human individuals. Repertoires were generated with immunoSEQ multiplex PCR, while TCRdb's copy carries only in-frame clones and drops some. The sample contains millions of clones, around nine tenths of which appear only once. The specimen sequenced was naive CD4+ T cells sorted from blood. Subset meaning: CD45RA+ positively selected. These receptors were obtained from a man aged 18-30 years in good health.

The V and J genes are TRBV5-4 and TRBJ2-5; 14 bases map to TRBD2. The germline V gene encodes CDR1 SGHNT and CDR2 YYREEE (reference sequence). J gave up 5 bases and V 0 bases, and 6 bases lay outside the gene matches. The CDR3 is 17 amino acids. The CDR3 loop reads CASSLAGLAGDLETQYF. The CDR3 DNA is TGTGCCAGCAGCTTGGCGGGACTAGCGGGAGACTTGGAGACCCAGTACTTC. Together with reference TRBV5-4 and TRBJ2-5, the CDR3 gives the full variable domain: ETGVTQSPTHLIKTRGQQVTLRCSSQSGHNTVSWYQQALGQGPQFIFQYYREEENGRGNFPPRFSGLQFPNYSSELNVNALELDDSALYLCASSLAGLAGDLETQYFGPGTRLLVL.

The V call is TRBV5-1, the J call TRBJ2-7; TRBD2 aligns across 9 bases. CDR3 length: 17 residues. Germline V lookup: CDR1 SGHRS, CDR2 YFSETQ. V shed 2 bases, J shed 1 base, and the junction held 10 bases outside the gene matches. The CDR3 DNA is TGCGCCAGCAGCTTAGGCCGAAGCGGGGGGCCATCCTACGAGCAGTACTTC. Protein product: CASSLGRSGGPSYEQYF.

About this clone itself: This sample also contains other DNA sequences that code for the same CDR3. The V and J genes are TRBV30 and TRBJ2-3; D might be TRBD2 (7 bases). Germline lookup yields CDR1 GTSNPN and CDR2 SVGIG (reference sequence). The germline V and J ends were trimmed by 0 bases and 1 base, with 11 bases remaining between them. The CDR3 runs to 15 residues. CDR3 residues: CAWSVGGGRTDTQYF. Here the CDR3 DNA reads TGTGCCTGGAGTGTAGGGGGGGGGCGCACAGATACGCAGTATTTT.

The V call is TRBV30, the J call TRBJ2-1, with TRBD2 matching over 15 bases. Per germline, CDR1 GTSNPN and CDR2 SVGIG (reference sequence). Losses at the gene ends were 5 bases for V and 16 bases for J; bases not matched to a gene: 12. The CDR3 has 14 residues. This CDR3 is CAWAPGLAGGGAFF. The CDR3 DNA reads as TGTGCCTGGGCACCGGGACTAGCGGGGGGAGGGGCCTTCTTC. The full variable domain, rest sourced from reference TRBV30 and TRBJ2-1, is SQTIHQWPATLVQPVGSPLSLECTVEGTSNPNLYWYRQAAGRGLQLLFYSVGIGQISSEVPQNLSASRPQDRQFILSSKKLLLSDSGFYLCAWAPGLAGGGAFFGPGTRLTVL.

The chain couples TRBV18 to TRBJ1-6; D is ambiguous. The CDR3 runs 20 residues. Trimming left V 6 bases short and J 0 bases short, with 24 bases between. Germline loops: CDR1 KGHSH, CDR2 LQKENI. CDR3 sequence (DNA): TGTGCCAGCTCCTTGACATACCTGCTATCAATGAGCTCCTATAATTCACCCCTCCACTTT. Amino acids: CASSLTYLLSMSSYNSPLHF. Supplemented by reference TRBV18 and TRBJ1-6, the full variable domain reads NAGVMQNPRHLVRRRGQEARLRCSPMKGHSHVYWYRQLPEEGLKFMVYLQKENIIDESGMPKERFSAEFPKEGPSILRIQQVVRGDSAAYFCASSLTYLLSMSSYNSPLHFGNGTRLTVT.

This chain connects TRBV5-1 to TRBJ2-1; D unclear. Per germline, CDR1 SGHRS and CDR2 YFSETQ. CDR3 length equals 15 residues. Trimming took 3 bases from V and 0 from J, leaving 10 bases between them. CDR3 coding DNA: TGCGCCAGCAGCTCCGTAAAGAGCTCCTACAATGAGCAGTTCTTC. Amino acid sequence: CASSSVKSSYNEQFF.

The chain is built from TRBV15 and TRBJ2-1; D unresolved. Between the trimmed V and J ends, which lost 0 bases and 4 bases, there was a span of 7 bases. CDR1 and CDR2 (germline): LNHNV, YYDKDF (reference sequence). The CDR3 spans 14 residues. The CDR3 sequence: CATSRESPYNEQFF. The CDR3, as DNA: TGTGCCACCAGCAGAGAAAGCCCTTACAATGAGCAGTTCTTC.

J is TRBJ2-7 and V is TRBV7-2, with D perhaps given as TRBD1 or TRBD2 (5 bases each). The CDR3 is 13 residues long. The ends were cut back, 4 bases at V and 10 bases at J, with 17 bases in the middle. Germline V CDR1 and CDR2: SGHTA, FQGNSA. CDR3 loop: CASSSALTGLQYF. CDR3 nucleotides: TGTGCCAGCAGCTCCGCCCTGACGGGGCTTCAGTACTTC.

The rearrangement joins TRBV5-1 to TRBJ2-1; D unclear. Germline V gene data show CDR1 as SGHRS and CDR2 as YFSETQ. The CDR3 length is 17 residues. Trimming cost V 3 bases and J 3 bases, with 19 bases left between them. The CDR3 region is CASSSGSLPSLYNEQFF. The DNA for the CDR3 is TGCGCCAGCAGCTCCGGATCCCTTCCCTCCCTCTACAATGAGCAGTTCTTC. The full variable domain, its missing parts supplied by reference TRBV5-1 and TRBJ2-1, is KAGVTQTPRYLIKTRGQQVTLSCSPISGHRSVSWYQQTPGQGLQFLFEYFSETQRNKGNFPGRFSGRQFSNSRSEMNVSTLELGDSALYLCASSSGSLPSLYNEQFFGPGTRLTVL.

The chain employs TRBV6-6 and TRBJ1-3; no reliable D call. Trimming took 2 bases from V and 3 from J, leaving 11 bases between them. Looked up from germline, CDR1 is MNHNY and CDR2 is SVGAGI (reference sequence). The CDR3 runs 15 residues. The CDR3 nucleotides are TGTGCCAGCAGTTACCAAGGGCGAGGTGGAAACACCATATATTTT. Its protein product is CASSYQGRGGNTIYF.

This clone was seen once. The chain is built from TRBV4-3 and TRBJ1-2; 8 bases fit TRBD1. This CDR3 has 16 amino acids. In germline, CDR1 is LGHNA, CDR2 YSLEER. V shed 4 bases, J shed 0 bases, and the junction held 7 bases outside the gene matches. The CDR3 is CASSPGQGRANYGYTF. The DNA for the CDR3 is TGCGCCAGCAGCCCCGGACAGGGTCGAGCTAACTATGGCTACACCTTC.

With regard to this clone: The sample carries other DNA sequences with the same CDR3. This chain joins TRBV10-3 and TRBJ2-7; D could derive from TRBD1 or TRBD2 (5 bases each). V was cut by 3 bases and J by 6 bases, with 6 bases left in between. The CDR3 runs to 11 residues. CDR1 and CDR2 (germline): ENHRY, SYGVKD. The CDR3 spells CAISDGGEQYF. CDR3 in DNA: TGTGCCATCAGTGATGGGGGCGAGCAGTACTTC.

This chain joins TRBV6-1 and TRBJ2-7; D may be TRBD1 or TRBD2 (5 bases each). Germline V gene sequence: CDR1 MNHNS, CDR2 SASEGT. The CDR3 sequence is 14 residues long. V was trimmed by 3 bases and J by 6 bases, leaving 15 bases between them. The CDR3 nucleotides read TGTGCCAGCAGTGATACATACTGGGGGTCCGAGCAGTACTTC. Protein: CASSDTYWGSEQYF.

This chain joins TRBV10-3 and TRBJ2-1; 11 bases agree with TRBD1. CDR3 length equals 13 residues. Per germline, CDR1 ENHRY and CDR2 SYGVKD. V lost 10 bases to trimming and J lost 5 bases; unmatched junction nucleotides: 4. Here the CDR3 DNA reads TGTGCCACCGGACAGGGGGCGAACAATGAGCAGTTCTTC. This encodes CATGQGANNEQFF.

The CDR3 bases are TGCGCCAGCTCCAGCGGGAGCCTCAGCACCTACAATGAGCAGTTCTTC. Amino acid sequence: CASSSGSLSTYNEQFF. The genes are TRBV5-1 and TRBJ2-1; 8 nucleotides line up with TRBD2. Trimming cost V 7 bases and J 2 bases; bases outside gene matches: 11. The CDR3 is 16 amino acids. The germline V gene encodes CDR1 SGHRS and CDR2 YFSETQ.

This chain connects TRBV9 to TRBJ1-4; D ambiguous. V was trimmed by 4 bases and J by 6 bases, leaving 10 bases between them. The CDR3 is 13 residues long. The germline V gene has CDR1 SGDLS and CDR2 YYNGEE. The CDR3 DNA reads TGTGCCAGCAGCCCCGGGTTGGATGAAAAACTGTTTTTT. Amino acid sequence: CASSPGLDEKLFF.

V and J are TRBV6-1 and TRBJ1-5, with D hard to call. Trimming stripped 7 bases from V and 2 bases from J, with 12 bases between. Germline V gene sequence: CDR1 MNHNS, CDR2 SASEGT. The CDR3 is made up of 14 amino acids. Written as DNA, the CDR3 is TGTGCCAGCAACCCCATCACGGGCAATCAGCCCCAGCATTTT. Protein sequence: CASNPITGNQPQHF.

The chain employs TRBV7-2 and TRBJ1-5; 9 positions agree with TRBD1. The germline gives CDR1 SGHTA, CDR2 FQGNSA. Trimming at V came to 8 bases and at J to 3 bases, leaving 5 bases not matched to a gene. The CDR3 sequence is 14 residues long. CDR3 sequence (DNA): TGTGCCAGCGGAACAGGGGGCCTCAATCAGCCCCAGCATTTT. Amino acid sequence: CASGTGGLNQPQHF.

The genes are TRBV19 and TRBJ1-1; tentatively, D is TRBD1 (6 bases). V was shortened by 3 bases and J by 1 base, with 18 bases between the two germline ends. This CDR3 is built from 17 residues. CDR1 is LNHDA, CDR2 SQIVND, per germline (reference sequence). The CDR3 DNA sequence: TGTGCCAGTAGTATTTTAAATCTTCAGGGGTCGAACACTGAAGCTTTCTTT. Protein: CASSILNLQGSNTEAFF.

The rearrangement joins TRBV11-2 to TRBJ2-3; D is unresolved. CDR1 and CDR2 from the germline V gene are SGHAT and FQNNGV. Between the trimmed V and J ends, which lost 5 bases and 3 bases, there was a span of 15 bases. The CDR3 loop spans 15 amino acids. CDR3 nucleotide sequence: TGTGCCAGCAGCCGCCTTATAGTAGTAACAGATACGCAGTATTTT. Its protein product is CASSRLIVVTDTQYF.

The V call is TRBV15, the J call TRBJ1-1, with a weak D call TRBD1 (5 bases). The CDR3 is 14 amino acids. Trimming took 0 bases from V and 6 from J, leaving 11 bases between them. Germline V gene sequence: CDR1 LNHNV, CDR2 YYDKDF (reference sequence). CDR3 loop: CATSRDLVGPEAFF. The CDR3 DNA reads TGTGCCACCAGCAGAGATCTTGTGGGGCCTGAAGCTTTCTTT. Drawing the rest from reference TRBV15 and TRBJ1-1, the complete variable domain is DAMVIQNPRYQVTQFGKPVTLSCSQTLNHNVMYWYQQKSSQAPKLLFHYYDKDFNNEADTPDNFQSRRPNTSFCFLDIRSPGLGDTAMYLCATSRDLVGPEAFFGQGTRLTVV.

The rearrangement uses TRBV7-2 and TRBJ2-6, with TRBD2 matching 7 bases. The germline V gene encodes CDR1 SGHTA and CDR2 FQGNSA. The CDR3 extends over 17 amino acids. After removal of 0 bases from V and 0 bases from J, the junction contained 2 bases not matched to a gene. CDR3 coding DNA: TGTGCCAGCAGCTTAGCCGGGGGGAGCTCTGGGGCCAACGTCCTGACTTTC. Translated, it gives CASSLAGGSSGANVLTF.

The rearrangement joins TRBV6-1 to TRBJ1-1, with D hard to call. Trimming pared 1 base from V and 4 bases from J, leaving 7 bases between. The length of the CDR3 is 13 residues. The germline V gene encodes CDR1 MNHNS and CDR2 SASEGT. The CDR3 reads CASSEDSPTEAFF. In DNA, the CDR3 is TGTGCCAGCAGTGAAGATAGCCCCACTGAAGCTTTCTTT.

The gene calls are TRBV5-6 and TRBJ1-1; D perhaps matches TRBD1 (6 bases). In germline, CDR1 is SGHDT, CDR2 YYEEEE. Trimming shortened V by 4 bases and J by 4 bases, and 23 bases separated the two germline ends. This CDR3 is 17 amino acids long. Here the CDR3 DNA reads TGTGCCAGCAGCATCGGGGGGCCAAAAGGGTGGGGCACTGAAGCTTTCTTT. Amino acids: CASSIGGPKGWGTEAFF.

V usage is TRBV4-2 and J usage is TRBJ2-7; 7 bases are shared with TRBD1. Germline V lookup: CDR1 LGHNA, CDR2 YNFKEQ. CDR3 length: 13 amino acids. The junction had 3 bases not matched to a gene; V was cut back by 5 bases and J by 2 bases. The DNA for the CDR3 is TGTGCCAGCAGCGCGGACAGGACCTACGAGCAGTACTTC. It specifies CASSADRTYEQYF.

The V and J genes are TRBV30 and TRBJ2-1, with 10 bases matching TRBD2. Germline loops: CDR1 GTSNPN, CDR2 SVGIG (reference sequence). Trimming removed 3 bases from V and 6 bases from J; junction bases left unmatched: 5. This CDR3 is built from 14 residues. Here the CDR3 DNA reads TGTGCCTGGAGGCTAGCTAGCGGGGGCAATGAGCAGTTCTTC. Translating it yields CAWRLASGGNEQFF.

This chain uses TRBV29-1 with TRBJ2-5; 8 bases fit TRBD1. V was clipped by 3 bases and J by 2 bases; unmatched bases: 11. The CDR3 is made up of 16 amino acids. Germline V lookup: CDR1 SQVTM, CDR2 ANQGSEA. Here the CDR3 DNA reads TGCAGCGTTGATCCTCTGACCGGGACAGGTCAAGAGACCCAGTACTTC. This gives the protein CSVDPLTGTGQETQYF.

The rearrangement links TRBV9 to TRBJ2-1, with D tentatively TRBD1 (6 bases). This CDR3 contains 16 residues. Between the trimmed V and J ends, which lost 3 bases and 3 bases, there was a span of 16 bases. Germline CDR1 SGDLS, CDR2 YYNGEE. CDR3 amino acids: CASSETPGTHYNEQFF. Written as DNA, the CDR3 is TGTGCCAGCAGCGAGACCCCCGGGACACACTACAATGAGCAGTTCTTC.